A selection of T cell receptor beta chains follows, all from one sample in a study of cytomegalovirus exposure and HLA in healthy donors. Generated by immunoSEQ multiplex PCR, the TCRdb table keeps only in-frame clones and is missing some. The top ten hold roughly 5.8% of the sample, which has 150,000 to 200,000 clones, roughly 85% seen once. The sample consisted of PBMCs. The source is a man aged 35-49 years in good health and CMV-seropositive. Both conserved end residues are part of each CDR3. The D gene is left open where the match is weak. Clone size appears in some rows only: once, few, many, or a class for an expanded clone.

clone size,V gene,D gene,J gene,CDR3 protein,CDR3 DNA
-,TRBV11-3,TRBD1,TRBJ1-5,CASSRTGDSNQPQHF,TGTGCCAGCAGCCGCACAGGGGATAGCAATCAGCCCCAGCATTTT
-,TRBV11-2,TRBD1,TRBJ1-5,CASSLAPLDRGGQPQHF,TGTGCCAGCAGCTTAGCCCCATTGGACAGGGGAGGTCAGCCCCAGCATTTT
-,TRBV19,-,TRBJ1-5,CASRGRADQPQHF,TGTGCCAGTAGAGGCAGGGCGGATCAGCCCCAGCATTTT
few,TRBV5-1,-,TRBJ2-6,CASFGPAGHQGGANVLTF,TGCGCCAGCTTCGGGCCAGCGGGCCACCAAGGTGGGGCCAACGTCCTGACTTTC
-,TRBV9,TRBD1,TRBJ2-5,CASSVGLGGRLGLGTGVVQETQYF,TGTGCCAGCAGCGTAGGATTGGGGGGTCGTCTCGGCTTGGGGACAGGGGTGGTCCAAGAGACCCAGTACTTC
-,TRBV5-1,-,TRBJ1-5,CASSSEGGFNQPQHF,TGCGCCAGCAGCTCCGAGGGGGGGTTCAATCAGCCCCAGCATTTT
-,TRBV9,-,TRBJ2-2,CASSPRGRGELFF,TGTGCCAGCAGCCCCCGGGGGAGGGGGGAGCTGTTTTTT
-,TRBV5-1,TRBD2,TRBJ2-7,CASSRGDRLHEQYF,TGCGCCAGCAGCCGGGGGGACCGGCTGCACGAGCAGTACTTC
-,TRBV28,-,TRBJ2-7,CAVWGGFYEQYF,TGTGCCGTCTGGGGGGGCTTCTACGAGCAGTACTTC
-,TRBV12-5,-,TRBJ2-1,CASAPGQGLNEQFF,TGTGCTAGTGCGCCGGGACAAGGCTTGAATGAGCAGTTCTTC
-,TRBV5-1,TRBD2,TRBJ2-3,CASSLRTSGTGDTQYF,TGCGCCAGCAGCCTCCGGACTAGCGGGACGGGAGATACGCAGTATTTT
-,TRBV12-5,TRBD1,TRBJ1-2,CASGSDRDRKGYTF,TGTGCTAGTGGTTCCGACAGGGATCGAAAGGGCTACACCTTC
-,TRBV7-6,-,TRBJ2-7,CASSPQGSSYEQYF,TGTGCCAGCAGCCCCCAAGGGAGCTCCTACGAGCAGTACTTC
-,TRBV27,TRBD2,TRBJ2-3,CASSFSRTSGTDTQYF,TGTGCCAGCAGTTTCTCCCGGACTAGCGGCACAGATACGCAGTATTTT
-,TRBV10-3,TRBD1,TRBJ2-3,CAISGQGAKDTQYF,TGTGCCATCAGTGGCCAGGGGGCAAAAGATACGCAGTATTTT
-,TRBV5-1,-,TRBJ2-5,CASTEMWDSETQYF,TGCGCCAGCACCGAGATGTGGGACTCGGAGACCCAGTACTTC
-,TRBV18,-,TRBJ1-2,CASSPIQGSYGYTF,TGTGCCAGCTCACCCATACAGGGTAGCTATGGCTACACCTTC
-,TRBV19,TRBD1,TRBJ1-1,CASSTQQGGRAFF,TGTGCCAGTAGTACCCAGCAGGGGGGCAGGGCTTTCTTT
-,TRBV10-3,-,TRBJ1-5,CAISESSQPQHF,TGTGCCATCAGTGAGTCTAGTCAGCCCCAGCATTTT
few,TRBV11-2,-,TRBJ2-4,CASSLVGQSAKNIQYF,TGTGCCAGCAGCTTAGTGGGGCAGAGCGCCAAAAACATTCAGTACTTC
-,TRBV29-1,TRBD2,TRBJ2-1,CSVPTSGYNEQFF,TGCAGCGTCCCGACTAGCGGATACAATGAGCAGTTCTTC
-,TRBV5-1,TRBD1,TRBJ1-3,CASSLGDRENTIYF,TGCGCCAGCAGCTTGGGGGACAGGGAAAACACCATATATTTT
-,TRBV7-2,TRBD1,TRBJ1-6,CASSKQGSYNSPLHF,TGTGCCAGCAGCAAACAGGGGTCCTATAATTCACCCCTCCACTTT
-,TRBV29-1,TRBD1,TRBJ2-3,CSAGTGGTDTQYF,TGCAGCGCAGGGACAGGGGGCACAGATACGCAGTATTTT
-,TRBV11-2,TRBD1,TRBJ1-2,CASSLPGGTGYTF,TGTGCCAGCAGCTTACCAGGGGGCACTGGCTACACCTTC
-,TRBV7-8,-,TRBJ2-7,CASSLFGSGTYEQYF,TGTGCCAGCAGCTTATTTGGTTCCGGTACCTACGAGCAGTACTTC